Sequencing of this T cell receptor beta chain was carried out in a study of PD-L1 blockade in urothelial cancer. As for the study in general: Each participant's history included 0 to 3 prior chemotherapy regimens. Blood underwent analysis 3 weeks (second dose) and 6 weeks after treatment began. Overall study findings and caveats: Better progression-free and overall survival followed lower pretreatment blood clonality.

About this clone itself: The antigen is not known.

V dropped 0 bases and J dropped 4 bases, with 12 bases sitting between them. This CDR3 has 15 amino acids. Looked up from germline, CDR1 is SGHKS and CDR2 is YYEKEE (reference sequence). The templates were synthetic TCR analogs, and they were spiked into each PCR. TCRdb's table, derived via immunoSEQ multiplex PCR, lists solely in-frame clones and lacks some. Of about 82,000 clones listed, 82% were seen once; the top ten hold around a tenth. This receptor was identified in a man aged 65-85 years with urothelial cancer. V and J are TRBV5-5 and TRBJ2-3; D might be TRBD2 (5 bases). The material was PBMCs, obtained around atezolizumab (anti-PD-L1) treatment. The CDR3 bases are TGTGCCAGCAGCTTGGTTTCAACCGGGGCAGATACGCAGTATTTT. It encodes CASSLVSTGADTQYF.